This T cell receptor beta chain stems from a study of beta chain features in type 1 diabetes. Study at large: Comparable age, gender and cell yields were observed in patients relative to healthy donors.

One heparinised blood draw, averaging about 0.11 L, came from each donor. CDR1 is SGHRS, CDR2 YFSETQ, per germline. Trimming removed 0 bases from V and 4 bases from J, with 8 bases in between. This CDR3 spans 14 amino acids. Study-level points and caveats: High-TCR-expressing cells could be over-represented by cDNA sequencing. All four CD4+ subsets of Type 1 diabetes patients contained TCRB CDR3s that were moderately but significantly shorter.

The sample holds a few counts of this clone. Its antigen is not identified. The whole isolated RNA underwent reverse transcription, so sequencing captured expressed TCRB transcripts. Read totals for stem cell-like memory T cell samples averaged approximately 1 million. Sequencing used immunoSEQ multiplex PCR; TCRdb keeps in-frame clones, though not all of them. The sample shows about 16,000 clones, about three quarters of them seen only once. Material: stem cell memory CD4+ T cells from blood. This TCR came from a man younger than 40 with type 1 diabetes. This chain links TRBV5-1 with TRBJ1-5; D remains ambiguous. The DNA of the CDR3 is TGCGCCAGCAGCTTGGAACCGGGAAATCAGCCCCAGCATTTT. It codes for CASSLEPGNQPQHF.